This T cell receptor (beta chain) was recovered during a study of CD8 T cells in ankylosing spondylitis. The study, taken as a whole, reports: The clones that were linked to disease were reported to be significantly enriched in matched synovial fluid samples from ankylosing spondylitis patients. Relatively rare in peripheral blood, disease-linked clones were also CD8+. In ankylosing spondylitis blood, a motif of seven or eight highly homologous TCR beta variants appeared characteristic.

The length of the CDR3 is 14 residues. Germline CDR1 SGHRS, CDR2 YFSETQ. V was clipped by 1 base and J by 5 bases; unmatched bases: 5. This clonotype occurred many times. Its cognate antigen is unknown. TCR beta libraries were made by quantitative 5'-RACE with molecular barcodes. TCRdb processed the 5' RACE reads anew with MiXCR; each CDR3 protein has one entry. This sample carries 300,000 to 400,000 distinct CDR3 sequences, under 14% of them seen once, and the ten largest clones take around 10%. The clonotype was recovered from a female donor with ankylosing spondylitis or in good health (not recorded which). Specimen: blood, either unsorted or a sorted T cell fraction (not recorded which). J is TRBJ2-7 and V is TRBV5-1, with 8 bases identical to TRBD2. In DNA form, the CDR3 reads TGCGCCAGCAGCTTGTTGATTAGCGGGAACGAGCAGTACTTC. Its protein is CASSLLISGNEQYF.